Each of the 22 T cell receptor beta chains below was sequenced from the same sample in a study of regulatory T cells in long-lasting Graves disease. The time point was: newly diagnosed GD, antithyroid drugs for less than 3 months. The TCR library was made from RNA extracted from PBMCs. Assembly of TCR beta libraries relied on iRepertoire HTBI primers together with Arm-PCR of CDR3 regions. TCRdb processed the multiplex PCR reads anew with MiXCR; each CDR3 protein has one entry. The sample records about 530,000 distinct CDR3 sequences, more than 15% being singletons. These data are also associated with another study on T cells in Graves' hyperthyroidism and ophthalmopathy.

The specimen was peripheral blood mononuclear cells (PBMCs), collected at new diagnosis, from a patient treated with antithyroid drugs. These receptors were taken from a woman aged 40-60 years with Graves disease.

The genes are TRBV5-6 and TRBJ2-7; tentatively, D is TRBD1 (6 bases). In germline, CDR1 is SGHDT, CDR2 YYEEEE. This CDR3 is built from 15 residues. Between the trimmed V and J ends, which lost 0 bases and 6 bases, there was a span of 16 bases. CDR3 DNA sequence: TGTGCCAGCAGCTTGGGAGGGGGATCCTCGGTCGAGCAGTACTTC. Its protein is CASSLGGGSSVEQYF.

The CDR3 loop is CASSQHAGYTF. CDR3 bases: TGTGCCAGCAGCCAACACGCAGGCTACACCTTC. The chain is built from TRBV3-1 and TRBJ1-2, with unresolved D. V was pared by 2 bases and J by 8 bases, with 6 bases between. Germline CDR1 and CDR2: LGHDT and YNNKEL (reference sequence). The CDR3 length is 11 residues.

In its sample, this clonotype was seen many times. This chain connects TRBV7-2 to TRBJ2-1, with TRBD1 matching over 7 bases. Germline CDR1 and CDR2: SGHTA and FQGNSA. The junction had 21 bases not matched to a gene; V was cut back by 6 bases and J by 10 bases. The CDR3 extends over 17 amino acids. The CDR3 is CASSTPLVDRPKLEQFF. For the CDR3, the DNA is TGTGCCAGCAGTACTCCCCTCGTGGACAGGCCTAAATTGGAGCAGTTCTTC.

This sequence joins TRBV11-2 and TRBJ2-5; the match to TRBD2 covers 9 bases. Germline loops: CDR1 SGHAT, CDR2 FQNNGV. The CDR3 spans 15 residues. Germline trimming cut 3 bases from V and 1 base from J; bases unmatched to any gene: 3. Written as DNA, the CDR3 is TGTGCCAGCAGCTTGGGGCGGGGGGGCCAAGAGACCCAGTACTTC. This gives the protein CASSLGRGGQETQYF.

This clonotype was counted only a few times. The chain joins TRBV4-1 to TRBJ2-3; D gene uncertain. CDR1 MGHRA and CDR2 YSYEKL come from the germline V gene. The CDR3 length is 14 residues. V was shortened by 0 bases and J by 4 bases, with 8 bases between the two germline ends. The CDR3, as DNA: TGCGCCAGCAGCCAAGATAACCAGGCAGATACGCAGTATTTT. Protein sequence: CASSQDNQADTQYF.

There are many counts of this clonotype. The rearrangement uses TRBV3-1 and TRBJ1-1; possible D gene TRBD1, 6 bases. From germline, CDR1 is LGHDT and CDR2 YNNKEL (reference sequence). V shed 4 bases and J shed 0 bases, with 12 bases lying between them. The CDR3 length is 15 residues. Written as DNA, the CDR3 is TGTGCCAGCAGCCCCTACCCAGGGGTGAACACTGAAGCTTTCTTT. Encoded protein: CASSPYPGVNTEAFF.

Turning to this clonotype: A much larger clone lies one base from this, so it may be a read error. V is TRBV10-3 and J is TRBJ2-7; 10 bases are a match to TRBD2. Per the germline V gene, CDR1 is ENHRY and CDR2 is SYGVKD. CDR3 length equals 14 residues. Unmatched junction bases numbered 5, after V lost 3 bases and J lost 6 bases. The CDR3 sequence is CAISEAGGPGEQYF. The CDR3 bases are TGTGCCATCAGTGAAGCGGGGGGGCCGGGCGAGCAGTACTTC.

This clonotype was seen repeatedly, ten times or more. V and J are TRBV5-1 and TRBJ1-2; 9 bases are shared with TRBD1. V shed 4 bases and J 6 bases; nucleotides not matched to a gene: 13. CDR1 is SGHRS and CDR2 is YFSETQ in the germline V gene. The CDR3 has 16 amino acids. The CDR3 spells CASSSRGQGDPHGYTF. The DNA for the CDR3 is TGCGCCAGCAGCAGTCGGGGACAGGGCGATCCCCATGGCTACACCTTC. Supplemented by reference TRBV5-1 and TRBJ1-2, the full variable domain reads KAGVTQTPRYLIKTRGQQVTLSCSPISGHRSVSWYQQTPGQGLQFLFEYFSETQRNKGNFPGRFSGRQFSNSRSEMNVSTLELGDSALYLCASSSRGQGDPHGYTFGSGTRLTVV.

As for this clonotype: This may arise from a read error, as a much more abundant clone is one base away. The DNA for the CDR3 is TGTGCCAGCAGAGGGGGGAACATCGGCACAGATACGCAGTATTTT. This sequence encodes CASRGGNIGTDTQYF. The chain uses TRBV7-9 and TRBJ2-3; D tentatively fits TRBD1 or TRBD2 (6 bases each). V gave up 6 bases and J gave up 1 base, with 14 bases separating them. Germline lookup yields CDR1 SEHNR and CDR2 FQNEAQ (reference sequence). The CDR3 has 15 amino acids.

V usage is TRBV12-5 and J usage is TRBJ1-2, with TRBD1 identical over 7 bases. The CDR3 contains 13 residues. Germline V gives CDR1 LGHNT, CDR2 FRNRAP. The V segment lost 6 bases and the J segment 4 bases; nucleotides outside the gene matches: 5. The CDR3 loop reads CASGSSGGYGYTF. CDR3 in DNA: TGTGCTAGTGGCTCCTCAGGGGGCTATGGCTACACCTTC.

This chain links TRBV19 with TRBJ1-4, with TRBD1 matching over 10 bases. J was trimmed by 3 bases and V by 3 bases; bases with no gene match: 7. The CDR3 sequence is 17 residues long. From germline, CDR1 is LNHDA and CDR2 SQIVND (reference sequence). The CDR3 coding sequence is TGTGCCAGTAGTATTTTAGGACAGGGGGGTTCTAATGAAAAACTGTTTTTT. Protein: CASSILGQGGSNEKLFF.

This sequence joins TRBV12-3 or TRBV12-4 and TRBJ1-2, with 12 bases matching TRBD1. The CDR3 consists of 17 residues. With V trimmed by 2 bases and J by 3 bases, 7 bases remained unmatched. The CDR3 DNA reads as TGTGCCAGCAGTTTAATCGGGACAGGGGGCTCGTACTATGGCTACACCTTC. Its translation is CASSLIGTGGSYYGYTF.

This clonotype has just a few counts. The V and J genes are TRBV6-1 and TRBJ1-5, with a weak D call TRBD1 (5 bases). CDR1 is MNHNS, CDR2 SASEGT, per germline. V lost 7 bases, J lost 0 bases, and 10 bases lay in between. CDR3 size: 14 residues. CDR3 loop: CASTTGHSNQPQHF. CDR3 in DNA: TGTGCCAGCACGACGGGGCATAGCAATCAGCCCCAGCATTTT.

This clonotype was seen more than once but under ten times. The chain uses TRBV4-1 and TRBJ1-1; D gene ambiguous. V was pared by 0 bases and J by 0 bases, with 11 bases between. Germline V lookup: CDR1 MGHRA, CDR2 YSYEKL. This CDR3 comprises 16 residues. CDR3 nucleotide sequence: TGCGCCAGCAGCCAAGATTGGCAGACTATGAACACTGAAGCTTTCTTT. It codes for CASSQDWQTMNTEAFF.

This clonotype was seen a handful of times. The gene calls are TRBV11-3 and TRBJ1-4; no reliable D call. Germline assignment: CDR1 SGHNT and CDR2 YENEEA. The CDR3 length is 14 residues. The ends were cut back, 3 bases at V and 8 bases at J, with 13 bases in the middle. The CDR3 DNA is TGTGCCAGCAGCTTCGGAGGAGGTCGGGAAAAACTGTTTTTT. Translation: CASSFGGGREKLFF.

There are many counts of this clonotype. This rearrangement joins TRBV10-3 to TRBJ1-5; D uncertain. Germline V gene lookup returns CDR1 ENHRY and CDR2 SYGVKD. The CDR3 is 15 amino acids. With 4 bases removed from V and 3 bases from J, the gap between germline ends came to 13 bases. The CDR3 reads CAISADGSDNQPQHF. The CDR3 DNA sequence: TGTGCCATCAGTGCTGACGGATCCGACAATCAGCCCCAGCATTTT.

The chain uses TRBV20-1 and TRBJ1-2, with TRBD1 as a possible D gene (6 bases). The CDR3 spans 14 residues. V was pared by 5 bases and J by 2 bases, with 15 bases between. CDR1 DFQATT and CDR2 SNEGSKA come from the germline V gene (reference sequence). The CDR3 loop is CSAVHRVSNYGYTF. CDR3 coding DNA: TGCAGTGCTGTTCACAGGGTTTCGAACTATGGCTACACCTTC.

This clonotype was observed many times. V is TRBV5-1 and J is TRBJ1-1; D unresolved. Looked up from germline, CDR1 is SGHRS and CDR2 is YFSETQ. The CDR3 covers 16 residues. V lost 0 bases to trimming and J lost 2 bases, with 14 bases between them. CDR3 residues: CASSLDSSWGNTEAFF. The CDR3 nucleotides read TGCGCCAGCAGCTTGGATTCTTCATGGGGAAACACTGAAGCTTTCTTT.

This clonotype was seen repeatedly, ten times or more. CDR3 loop: CASSQRQTNTEAFF. CDR3 DNA: TGTGCCAGCAGCCAACGACAGACGAACACTGAAGCTTTCTTT. The chain recombines TRBV3-1 with TRBJ1-1, with D maybe TRBD1 (5 bases). V was clipped by 2 bases and J by 1 base, with 8 bases between them. Germline loops: CDR1 LGHDT, CDR2 YNNKEL (reference sequence). This CDR3 has 14 amino acids.

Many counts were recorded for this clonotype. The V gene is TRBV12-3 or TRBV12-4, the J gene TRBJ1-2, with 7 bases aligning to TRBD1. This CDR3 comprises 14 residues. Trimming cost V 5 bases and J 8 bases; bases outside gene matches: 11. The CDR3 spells CASSRDRSVGGYTF. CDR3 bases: TGTGCCAGCAGTCGGGACAGATCCGTAGGAGGCTACACCTTC.

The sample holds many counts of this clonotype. CDR3 sequence (DNA): TGCAGTGCTAGAGATGGGCAGGGAGGCGAAAAACTGTTTTTT. Translated: CSARDGQGGEKLFF. J is TRBJ1-4 and V is TRBV20-1; D possibly corresponds to TRBD1 (5 bases). Germline V gene data show CDR1 as DFQATT and CDR2 as SNEGSKA (reference sequence). CDR3 length: 14 residues. The V end lost 0 bases, the J end lost 8 bases, and 13 bases lay between the germline ends.

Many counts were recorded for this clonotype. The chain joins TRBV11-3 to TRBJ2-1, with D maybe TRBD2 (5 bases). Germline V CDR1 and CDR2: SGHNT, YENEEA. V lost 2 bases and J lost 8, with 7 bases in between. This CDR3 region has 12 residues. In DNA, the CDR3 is TGTGCCAGCAGCTTAATCGGGGATGAGCAGTTCTTC. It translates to CASSLIGDEQFF.